The clone carrying this T cell receptor (beta chain) was seen at least ten times. No antigen is known for it. Germline CDR1 is MNHEY and CDR2 is SVGAGI. Trimming took 5 bases from V and 5 from J; bases not matched to a gene: 3. This CDR3 is built from 15 residues. This sample stems from a study of early T cells in non-severe SARS-CoV-2 infection. Study background: Chains from this unsorted whole-blood bulk RNA could not be paired.

cDNA molecules, individually, were tagged with unique molecular identifiers. TCRdb itself ran the 5' RACE reads through MiXCR, one entry per CDR3 protein. The repertoire includes some 48,000 distinct CDR3 sequences, about 4.2% of them detected once, and around 6% sits in the top ten. Study observations and caveats: Anti-spike CD8 responses were favored by VDJdb matching, which missed private and CD4 specificities.

The source is an adult who was a healthcare worker with PCR-confirmed SARS-CoV-2 infection or an uninfected control (not recorded which). The V and J genes are TRBV6-5 and TRBJ2-5; 15 positions agree with TRBD2. The sequenced sample was whole blood. Here the CDR3 reads CASSGLAGGSETQYF. In nucleotides, the CDR3 is TGTGCCAGCAGTGGACTAGCGGGAGGGTCGGAGACCCAGTACTTC.